This passage covers 22 T cell receptor beta chains from one sample sequenced in a study of T cells in Graves' hyperthyroidism and ophthalmopathy. Using RNA transcripts as the source, TCR beta CDR3 regions were amplified. HTBI primers were used for first-round RT-PCR of the TCR CDR3. MiXCR was run by TCRdb on the multiplex PCR reads, yielding one entry per CDR3 protein. Of 370,000 or so distinct CDR3 sequences detected, 20% to 30% appear once; the ten largest clones hold less than 75%. Sequenced material: blood. Receptors originate from a man aged 50-59 years with Graves' hyperthyroidism.

V gene TRBV29-1 combines with J gene TRBJ2-3; possibly TRBD1 for D (6 bases). The V gene's germline CDR1 is SQVTM and CDR2 ANQGSEA. The CDR3 spans 13 residues. Trimming shortened V by 4 bases and J by 5 bases, and 13 bases separated the two germline ends. The CDR3 reads CSVGRGVGDTQYF. In DNA form, the CDR3 reads TGCAGCGTTGGCAGGGGCGTCGGAGATACGCAGTATTTT.

The V gene is TRBV7-3, the J gene TRBJ1-1, with TRBD1 as a possible D gene (6 bases). With 6 bases removed from V and 2 bases from J, the gap between germline ends came to 19 bases. The V gene's germline CDR1 is SGHTA and CDR2 FQGTGA. The CDR3 covers 16 residues. This CDR3 reads CASSQEVGRGNTEAFF. Here the CDR3 DNA reads TGTGCCAGCAGTCAAGAGGTCGGCAGGGGAAACACTGAAGCTTTCTTT.

This chain connects TRBV27 to TRBJ2-5; tentatively, D is TRBD1 (6 bases). Per the germline V gene, CDR1 is MNHEY and CDR2 is SMNVEV (reference sequence). This CDR3 contains 14 residues. Deletions cut 3 bases from V and 5 bases from J, with 13 bases between. The CDR3 sequence is CASSFLGAGETQYF. The CDR3 bases are TGTGCCAGCAGTTTCTTGGGGGCAGGGGAGACCCAGTACTTC.

This clonotype has only a few counts. The chain combines TRBV6-5 with TRBJ2-3; no clear D gene. CDR3 length: 13 residues. Deletions cut 2 bases from V and 11 bases from J, with 14 bases between. CDR1 and CDR2 from the germline V gene are MNHEY and SVGAGI. The CDR3 sequence: CASSYGRDDMQYF. DNA of the CDR3: TGTGCCAGCAGTTACGGCCGCGACGACATGCAGTATTTT.

The chain uses TRBV10-2 and TRBJ2-7; 7 positions agree with TRBD1. This CDR3 has 14 residues. The J segment lost 4 bases and the V segment lost 5 bases, leaving 8 bases of the junction unmatched. CDR1 is WSHSY, CDR2 SAAADI, per germline. As DNA, the CDR3 is TGCGCCAGCAGTAAGACAGGGAAGGGGTACGAGCAGTACTTC. Translated, it gives CASSKTGKGYEQYF.

This sequence joins TRBV19 and TRBJ1-5, with TRBD1 matching over 7 bases. V dropped 7 bases and J dropped 5; count of bases not matched to a gene: 11. This CDR3 has 15 amino acids. Germline lookup yields CDR1 LNHDA and CDR2 SQIVND (reference sequence). The CDR3 DNA follows: TGTGCCAGTACCCCCCAGGACAGGAATCATCAGCCCCAGCATTTT. It is translated as CASTPQDRNHQPQHF.

The sample holds a few counts of this clonotype. The chain joins TRBV6-1 to TRBJ1-5; the D gene is possibly TRBD1 (5 bases). Germline CDR1 reads MNHNS; CDR2 reads SASEGT. V shed 0 bases and J shed 14 bases, with 17 bases lying between them. This CDR3 is 14 amino acids long. The CDR3 reads CASSEAPADGDEHF. CDR3 nucleotide sequence: TGTGCCAGCAGTGAAGCGCCGGCGGACGGGGACGAGCATTTT.

Of note for this clonotype: Being one base from a much bigger clone, this may be a read error. This chain uses TRBV27 with TRBJ2-1; TRBD2 is a possible D gene (7 bases). Trimming removed 1 base at V and 5 bases at J, with 9 bases between. This CDR3 comprises 14 residues. Germline lookup yields CDR1 MNHEY and CDR2 SMNVEV (reference sequence). CDR3 amino acids: CASSLWEGDNEQFF. The CDR3 nucleotides are TGTGCCAGCAGTTTATGGGAGGGGGACAATGAGCAGTTCTTC.

V is TRBV5-1 and J is TRBJ2-1; the match to TRBD1 covers 7 bases. CDR3 length equals 15 residues. Germline CDR1 SGHRS, CDR2 YFSETQ. V dropped 0 bases and J dropped 12; count of bases not matched to a gene: 12. The CDR3 protein is CASSLGHRDRDGQFF. The CDR3 DNA reads TGCGCCAGCAGCTTGGGACACCGGGACAGAGACGGGCAGTTCTTC.

J is TRBJ2-7 and V is TRBV29-1; 8 bases map to TRBD2. Trimming at V came to 5 bases and at J to 2 bases, leaving 14 bases not matched to a gene. Germline CDR1 reads SQVTM; CDR2 reads ANQGSEA. The CDR3 loop spans 16 amino acids. CDR3 coding DNA: TGCAGCGTTTCCGGGGCGGTTAGCGGGAAAACCTACGAGCAGTACTTC. It yields the protein CSVSGAVSGKTYEQYF.

Comments on this clonotype: Sequence at one end of the junction differs from germline and may be a read error. The chain joins TRBV5-8 to TRBJ2-7; no clear D gene. The germline gives CDR1 SGHTS, CDR2 YDEGEE. The CDR3 runs 13 residues. The chain's CDR3 is CASGLFGPYEQYF. As DNA, the CDR3 is TGTGCCAGCGGCTTGTTTGGACCATACGAGCAGTACTTC.

This clonotype was seen repeatedly, ten times or more. The genes are TRBV29-1 and TRBJ2-1; 14 positions match TRBD2. The germline V gene encodes CDR1 SQVTM and CDR2 ANQGSEA. The V gene end was trimmed by 4 bases and the J gene end by 3 bases; junction bases not matched to a gene: 5. CDR3 length: 16 residues. CDR3 sequence reads: CSVGGTSGSSYNEQFF. The CDR3 DNA reads as TGCAGCGTTGGAGGGACTAGCGGGAGTAGCTACAATGAGCAGTTCTTC.

This clonotype was found a few times. J is TRBJ1-4 and V is TRBV5-4; 8 positions agree with TRBD1. CDR1 is SGHNT and CDR2 is YYREEE in the germline V gene (reference sequence). This CDR3 has 16 residues. Losses at the gene ends were 0 bases for V and 5 bases for J; bases not matched to a gene: 6. The CDR3 region is CASSLVPTGENEKLFF. The CDR3 DNA reads as TGTGCCAGCAGCTTGGTCCCGACAGGGGAAAATGAAAAACTGTTTTTT.

V usage is TRBV10-2 and J usage is TRBJ1-1, with D unclear. V lost 0 bases, J lost 1 base, and 3 bases lay in between. The CDR3 is made up of 13 amino acids. Per the germline V gene, CDR1 is WSHSY and CDR2 is SAAADI. As DNA, the CDR3 is TGCGCCAGCAGTGAGTCGGGGAACACTGAAGCTTTCTTT. This encodes CASSESGNTEAFF.

This clonotype was counted once. The chain uses TRBV12-3 or TRBV12-4 and TRBJ2-5; D is unclear. This CDR3 comprises 13 residues. Between the trimmed V and J ends, which lost 7 bases and 3 bases, there was a span of 12 bases. The CDR3 sequence is CASMWQLKETQYF. The CDR3 DNA reads as TGTGCCAGCATGTGGCAGTTAAAAGAGACCCAGTACTTC.

This clonotype has more than one count but fewer than ten. The chain couples TRBV5-1 to TRBJ2-1; no clear D gene. CDR3 length: 14 amino acids. Germline V gene lookup returns CDR1 SGHRS and CDR2 YFSETQ. V lost 3 bases and J lost 1, with 8 bases in between. CDR3 in amino acids: CASSSVVSYNEQFF. Written as DNA, the CDR3 is TGCGCCAGCAGCTCGGTCGTATCCTACAATGAGCAGTTCTTC.

The J gene is TRBJ1-2, the V gene TRBV3-1; D may be TRBD1 (6 bases). The CDR3 extends over 14 amino acids. Per the germline V gene, CDR1 is LGHDT and CDR2 is YNNKEL (reference sequence). The V and J ends lost 1 base and 3 bases respectively, with 9 bases between them. In DNA, the CDR3 is TGTGCCAGCAGCCAAGCAGACAGGTACTATGGCTACACCTTC. Translated: CASSQADRYYGYTF.

The chain links TRBV5-5 to TRBJ2-7; D could derive from TRBD1 or TRBD2 (5 bases each). This CDR3 spans 13 amino acids. Between the trimmed V and J ends, which lost 4 bases and 6 bases, there was a span of 14 bases. Germline loops: CDR1 SGHKS, CDR2 YYEKEE (reference sequence). The CDR3 DNA sequence: TGTGCCAGCAGCGTCCGTGAGGGGCGCGAGCAGTACTTC. This translates into CASSVREGREQYF. Together with reference TRBV5-5 and TRBJ2-7, the CDR3 gives the full variable domain: DAGVTQSPTHLIKTRGQQVTLRCSPISGHKSVSWYQQVLGQGPQFIFQYYEKEERGRGNFPDRFSARQFPNYSSELNVNALLLGDSALYLCASSVREGREQYFGPGTRLTVT.

The chain links TRBV7-9 to TRBJ2-7; D is possibly TRBD1 or TRBD2 (5 bases each). Trimming took off 7 bases at V and 2 bases at J, with 15 bases between the two ends. The CDR3 has 14 amino acids. CDR1 is SEHNR and CDR2 is FQNEAQ in the germline V gene (reference sequence). The CDR3 DNA is TGTGCCAGCACCCCCCTTGGGACGGCCTACGAGCAGTACTTC. It yields the protein CASTPLGTAYEQYF.

The genes are TRBV29-1 and TRBJ1-5; D may be TRBD1 (5 bases). Germline lookup yields CDR1 SQVTM and CDR2 ANQGSEA. The length of the CDR3 is 12 residues. V was pared by 4 bases and J by 7 bases, with 11 bases between. The CDR3 sequence: CSVGGGGQPQHF. In nucleotides, the CDR3 is TGCAGCGTTGGGGGGGGAGGCCAGCCCCAGCATTTT.

This clonotype has just a few counts. The chain employs TRBV9 and TRBJ2-5, with 8 bases matching TRBD1. After removal of 2 bases from V and 4 bases from J, the junction contained 7 bases not matched to a gene. Germline assignment: CDR1 SGDLS and CDR2 YYNGEE. The CDR3 runs 15 residues. The CDR3 reads CASSVQGQAPETQYF. In nucleotides, the CDR3 is TGTGCCAGCAGCGTTCAGGGACAGGCCCCAGAGACCCAGTACTTC. Full variable domain (outside the CDR3, taken from reference TRBV9 and TRBJ2-5): DSGVTQTPKHLITATGQRVTLRCSPRSGDLSVYWYQQSLDQGLQFLIQYYNGEERAKGNILERFSAQQFPDLHSELNLSSLELGDSALYFCASSVQGQAPETQYFGPGTRLLVL.

The chain joins TRBV6-2 or TRBV6-3 to TRBJ2-1; a weak D match, TRBD2 (5 bases). Germline CDR1 reads MNHEY; CDR2 reads SVGEGT. Trimming cost V 6 bases and J 4 bases, with 19 bases left between them. This CDR3 is built from 16 residues. In DNA, the CDR3 is TGTGCCAGCAGAGAAACCTGGGGTAGCGCTTACAATGAGCAGTTCTTC. Amino acid sequence: CASRETWGSAYNEQFF.